What follows describes a single TCR beta chain. What it binds is not known. Trimming took off 0 bases at V and 5 bases at J, with 14 bases between the two ends. The CDR3 runs 16 residues. The germline V gene has CDR1 SGHNT and CDR2 YYREEE (reference sequence). These data originate in a study of cytomegalovirus exposure and HLA in healthy donors. Turning to the study itself: Earlier findings included some 100 million unique TCR beta sequences obtained from 180 million or so T cells. Inside one of the first data releases sat about 85 million unique TCRs taken from HLA-typed donors. Study-level points and caveats: Associated with cytomegalovirus, according to the listing, were fewer than 200 TCR beta chains. It was reported that TCR beta sequences correctly inferred the HLA-A and HLA-B alleles for most subjects.

The PCR used 60 Vbeta and 13 Jbeta primers. Assay: immunoSEQ multiplex PCR; the TCRdb copy retains only in-frame clones and omits some. The data contain more than 100,000 clones, 82% of them seen just once; the ten biggest clones take up about 7.4%. The receptor was isolated from a woman aged 45-65 years in good health and CMV-seropositive. The chain employs TRBV5-4 and TRBJ1-4; a possible D gene is TRBD1 (6 bases). The sequencing input was PBMCs. The CDR3 protein is CASSLGSGEGNEKLFF. The CDR3, as DNA: TGTGCCAGCAGCTTGGGGTCAGGGGAGGGAAATGAAAAACTGTTTTTT.